This T cell receptor (beta chain) originates from a study of identical twins. One entry per CDR3 protein results from TCRdb running MiXCR on the 5' RACE reads. Of approximately 700,000 distinct CDR3 sequences in the sample, 15% to 20% were seen once. Germline V gives CDR1 SEHNR, CDR2 FQNEAQ (reference sequence). Trimming removed 3 bases at V and 6 bases at J, with 11 bases between. The CDR3 runs to 13 residues. Healthy Caucasian individuals made up all the donors. The same sample was also used in a study of T cells expressing NK-cell markers. That investigation notes: Seven sequenced donors out of eight were HCMV-seropositive, one seronegative. Certain NKG2C+ T cell clones were expanded, and their HCMV specificity remained unclear.

The material sequenced was PBMCs. The chain combines TRBV7-9 with TRBJ1-2; the D is unclear. The receptor was derived from a woman aged 18-29 years in good health. The CDR3 region is CASSFEGFHGYTF. CDR3 nucleotide sequence: TGTGCCAGCAGCTTTGAGGGATTTCATGGCTACACCTTC.